Presented here are 21 T cell receptor beta chains from one specimen sequenced in a study of beta chain features in type 1 diabetes. Sequenced material consisted of expressed TCRB transcripts (all of the isolated RNA was reverse transcribed). Only in-frame clones appear in the TCRdb table, and some are missing; sequencing was by immunoSEQ multiplex PCR. The sample carries almost 350,000 clones, 6.5% to 10% recorded once. Source material: central memory CD4+ T cells from blood. The receptor set was obtained from a woman aged 18 to 35 in good health.

The gene calls are TRBV14 and TRBJ2-1; the match to TRBD2 covers 7 bases. Germline CDR1 reads SGHDN; CDR2 reads FVKESK. The CDR3 is 14 amino acids. Trimming removed 4 bases from V and 7 bases from J; junction bases left unmatched: 7. DNA of the CDR3: TGTGCCAGCAGCCCCGGACTAGATTGGAATGAGCAGTTCTTC. Protein: CASSPGLDWNEQFF.

The genes are TRBV28 and TRBJ2-7; 7 bases align to TRBD2. The J segment lost 3 bases and the V segment lost 2 bases, leaving 13 bases of the junction unmatched. There are 17 residues in the CDR3. Germline V gene data show CDR1 as MDHEN and CDR2 as SYDVKM. CDR3 nucleotides: TGTGCCAGCAGTTTAAGTCTATTCGGGGGAGGGAACTACGAGCAGTACTTC. Encoded protein: CASSLSLFGGGNYEQYF.

This clone was seen repeatedly, ten times or more. The sample has other DNA sequences that encode this CDR3 too. The chain uses TRBV18 and TRBJ2-1, with 11 bases identical to TRBD2. The CDR3 is 15 amino acids. The germline V gene has CDR1 KGHSH and CDR2 LQKENI. The V and J ends lost 5 bases and 3 bases, in that order; junction bases with no gene match: 3. This chain's CDR3 is CASSKGLADYNEQFF. Written as DNA, the CDR3 is TGTGCCAGCTCAAAGGGACTAGCGGACTACAATGAGCAGTTCTTC.

The table lists this clone with a few counts. The rearrangement links TRBV28 to TRBJ2-1, with D possibly TRBD1 on 5 matching bases. This CDR3 contains 16 residues. V shed 2 bases and J shed 2 bases, with 13 bases lying between them. CDR1 and CDR2 (germline): MDHEN, SYDVKM. CDR3 sequence reads: CASSLGFWGTYNEQFF. The CDR3 DNA reads TGTGCCAGCAGTTTAGGGTTTTGGGGCACCTACAATGAGCAGTTCTTC. Together with reference TRBV28 and TRBJ2-1, the CDR3 gives the full variable domain: DVKVTQSSRYLVKRTGEKVFLECVQDMDHENMFWYRQDPGLGLRLIYFSYDVKMKEKGDIPEGYSVSREKKERFSLILESASTNQTSMYLCASSLGFWGTYNEQFFGPGTRLTVL.

This clone was observed a handful of times. As DNA, the CDR3 is TGTGCCAGTAGTATACTCCCGGGGACCTATAGCAATCAGCCCCAGCATTTT. Encoded protein: CASSILPGTYSNQPQHF. The V gene is TRBV19, the J gene TRBJ1-5, with D possibly matching TRBD1 (5 bases). Trimming stripped 2 bases from V and 0 bases from J, with 14 bases between. Germline assignment: CDR1 LNHDA and CDR2 SQIVND (reference sequence). The CDR3 is 17 amino acids.

The rearrangement joins TRBV2 to TRBJ1-5, with TRBD1 identical over 7 bases. V lost 4 bases to trimming and J lost 2 bases; unmatched junction nucleotides: 8. The length of the CDR3 is 16 residues. CDR1 SNHLY and CDR2 FYNNEI come from the germline V gene. The DNA for the CDR3 is TGTGCCAGCAGTGTAGCGACAGGGTTGGGCAATCAGCCCCAGCATTTT. Translated: CASSVATGLGNQPQHF.

This clone was seen many times. V gene TRBV21-1 combines with J gene TRBJ2-7; TRBD1 is the table's D call and was not checked against the DNA. TRBV21-1 is marked as a pseudogene. This CDR3 has 14 residues. CDR3 protein: CASSKSQGLYEQYF. CDR3 DNA sequence: TGTGCCAGCAGCAAAAGCCAGGGGCTCTACGAGCAGTACTTC.

V and J are TRBV7-3 and TRBJ1-5, with D possibly matching TRBD1 (6 bases). The CDR3 is 14 residues long. The germline V gene has CDR1 SGHTA and CDR2 FQGTGA. Trimming took 7 bases from V and 2 from J, leaving 12 bases between them. The CDR3 region is CASIEKGGNQPQHF. DNA of the CDR3: TGTGCCAGCATTGAAAAGGGGGGCAATCAGCCCCAGCATTTT.

The chain joins TRBV7-6 to TRBJ1-4; weak D call: TRBD1 (6 bases). The CDR3 length is 15 residues. Germline lookup yields CDR1 SGHVS and CDR2 FNYEAQ. Trimming left V 5 bases short and J 4 bases short, with 14 bases between. This CDR3 is CASSLETGRNEKLFF. The CDR3 DNA follows: TGTGCCAGCAGCCTGGAGACAGGTCGTAATGAAAAACTGTTTTTT.

The sample holds a few counts of this clone. The chain couples TRBV4-2 to TRBJ2-7; 13 bases fit TRBD2. This CDR3 comprises 15 residues. Germline CDR1 reads LGHNA; CDR2 reads YNFKEQ. Unmatched junction bases numbered 7, after V lost 5 bases and J lost 6 bases. CDR3 bases: TGTGCCAGCAGCTCTCGGACTAGCGGGAGAGGCGAGCAGTACTTC. Translating gives CASSSRTSGRGEQYF.

This clone was seen more than once but under ten times. A much larger clone lies one base from this, so it may be a read error. This sample includes further DNA sequences coding for the same CDR3. The chain uses TRBV7-2 and TRBJ2-5; D call uncertain. The CDR3 consists of 11 residues. The V end lost 5 bases, the J end lost 2 bases, and 3 bases lay between the germline ends. CDR1 SGHTA and CDR2 FQGNSA come from the germline V gene. The CDR3 region has the DNA TGTGCCAGCAGCCCTCAAGAGACCCAGTACTTC. Amino acids: CASSPQETQYF. Using reference TRBV7-2 and TRBJ2-5 for the parts outside the CDR3, the full variable domain is GAGVSQSPSNKVTEKGKDVELRCDPISGHTALYWYRQSLGQGLEFLIYFQGNSAPDKSGLPSDRFSAERTGGSVSTLTIQRTQQEDSAVYLCASSPQETQYFGPGTRLLVL.

The sample holds many counts of this clone. The chain has TRBV7-2 and TRBJ2-3; no clear D gene. The V gene's germline CDR1 is SGHTA and CDR2 FQGNSA. The CDR3 consists of 15 residues. Trimming stripped 7 bases from V and 0 bases from J, with 14 bases between. Written as DNA, the CDR3 is TGTGCCAGCAATTACGGCTACAAAAGCACAGATACGCAGTATTTT. It yields the protein CASNYGYKSTDTQYF.

V gene TRBV7-8 combines with J gene TRBJ1-1; D not resolved. CDR1 is SGHVS and CDR2 is FQNEAQ in the germline V gene. The CDR3 contains 15 residues. V was clipped by 4 bases and J by 1 base, with 13 bases between them. The CDR3 here is CASSSSSAGNTEAFF. Written as DNA, the CDR3 is TGTGCCAGCAGCTCCTCGAGCGCAGGGAACACTGAAGCTTTCTTT.

This sequence joins TRBV15 and TRBJ2-3; D remains ambiguous. V dropped 2 bases and J dropped 4 bases, with 10 bases sitting between them. The germline CDR1 and CDR2 sequences are LNHNV and YYDKDF (reference sequence). The length of the CDR3 is 14 residues. The CDR3 loop reads CATSRKPFADTQYF. The DNA of the CDR3 is TGTGCCACCAGCAGAAAACCCTTTGCAGATACGCAGTATTTT.

The chain employs TRBV7-6 and TRBJ2-5; no firm D call. This CDR3 contains 13 residues. V dropped 4 bases and J dropped 7 bases, with 13 bases sitting between them. CDR1 is SGHVS, CDR2 FNYEAQ, per germline. The CDR3 sequence: CASSSAVLGTQYF. CDR3 nucleotide sequence: TGTGCCAGCAGCTCAGCAGTACTGGGGACCCAGTACTTC.

The sample holds a few counts of this clone. This may be a read error: a much more frequent sequence differs by one nucleotide. The chain joins TRBV27 to TRBJ2-6; the D is unclear. CDR1 is MNHEY, CDR2 SMNVEV, per germline (reference sequence). This CDR3 is built from 13 residues. V lost 2 bases and J 2 bases, leaving 1 base between the germline ends. The CDR3 DNA reads as TGTGCCAGCAGTTTAGCTGGGGCCAACGTCCTGACTTTC. Translating it yields CASSLAGANVLTF.

This clone appeared a few times. At one end the junction does not follow the germline gene, possibly because of a read error. This rearrangement joins TRBV29-1 to TRBJ1-1; TRBD1 agrees at 7 bases. The CDR3 length is 12 residues. The V gene's germline CDR1 is SQVTM and CDR2 ANQGSEA. CDR3 nucleotides: TGCAGCGGCCAACAGGGGAACGCTGAAGCTTTCTTT. It is translated as CSGQQGNAEAFF.

This clone was picked up a small number of times. The chain joins TRBV29-1 to TRBJ2-1; D perhaps matches TRBD2 (5 bases). Trimming took off 7 bases at V and 4 bases at J, with 23 bases between the two ends. The CDR3 extends over 16 amino acids. CDR1 SQVTM and CDR2 ANQGSEA come from the germline V gene. The CDR3: CSASPAKLAAYNEQFF. In DNA, the CDR3 is TGCAGCGCCTCCCCTGCGAAGCTAGCAGCATACAATGAGCAGTTCTTC.

This clone occurred a few times. The chain employs TRBV5-6 and TRBJ2-7; 8 bases fit TRBD1. The germline V gene has CDR1 SGHDT and CDR2 YYEEEE. Trimming took 3 bases from V and 3 from J; bases not matched to a gene: 8. This CDR3 has 15 amino acids. CDR3 loop: CASSSRQGSDYEQYF. DNA of the CDR3: TGTGCCAGCAGCTCGAGACAGGGGTCGGACTACGAGCAGTACTTC.

The chain is built from TRBV19 and TRBJ1-5, with TRBD1 matching 7 bases. Germline CDR1 and CDR2: LNHDA and SQIVND (reference sequence). J was trimmed by 2 bases and V by 7 bases; bases with no gene match: 14. The CDR3 loop spans 17 amino acids. CDR3 loop: CASTSPTGYGGNQPQHF. The CDR3 DNA reads TGTGCCAGTACCTCACCGACAGGGTATGGAGGCAATCAGCCCCAGCATTTT.

This clone was found a few times. The chain combines TRBV10-3 with TRBJ2-7; D gene ambiguous. The CDR3 spans 12 residues. The V and J ends lost 1 base and 3 bases respectively, with 4 bases between them. CDR1 ENHRY and CDR2 SYGVKD come from the germline V gene. CDR3 nucleotide sequence: TGTGCCATCAGTGAGTTCGTCTACGAGCAGTACTTC. Translation: CAISEFVYEQYF.